Each of the 19 T cell receptor beta chains below was sequenced from the same sample in a study of molecular identifiers for immune sequencing clone quantification. Each CDR3 protein is one row after TCRdb ran MiXCR on the PCR reads. The table includes about 86,000 distinct CDR3 sequences, roughly 25% detected once. Sequencing used naive CD8+ T cells from blood, with Jurkat cell RNA spiked in. Stated subset: FACS-sorted CD8+CD4-CCR7+CD45RA+ naive T cells. These receptors all stem from a human donor in good health. Some libraries in this study had Jurkat cell RNA spiked in.

Ten or more counts support this clonotype. The genes are TRBV4-2 and TRBJ2-7, with TRBD2 identical over 8 bases. V was pared by 0 bases and J by 2 bases, with 3 bases of the junction left unmatched. The germline V gene has CDR1 LGHNA and CDR2 YNFKEQ. This CDR3 contains 15 residues. CDR3 nucleotides: TGTGCCAGCAGCCAAGAAACTAGCGGTCCCTACGAGCAGTACTTC. Translating it yields CASSQETSGPYEQYF.

This clonotype appeared a single time. A much larger clone differs from this one at a single base, so this may be a read error. This chain uses TRBV29-1 with TRBJ1-1; tentatively, D is TRBD1 (5 bases). The CDR3 sequence is 13 residues long. In germline, CDR1 is SQVTM, CDR2 ANQGSEA. The CDR3, as DNA: TGCAGCGTTGAAAAAGACAGTCTCACTGGAGCTTTCTTT. Translating it yields CSVEKDSLTGAFF.

This clonotype was observed a few times. The rearrangement joins TRBV20-1 to TRBJ1-1; a weak D match, TRBD1 (5 bases). The germline CDR1 and CDR2 sequences are DFQATT and SNEGSKA (reference sequence). V shed 0 bases and J shed 1 base, with 12 bases lying between them. The CDR3 consists of 15 residues. The CDR3 bases are TGCAGTGCTAGAGAAAAGGGACGGAGGAACACTGAAGCTTTCTTT. It is translated as CSAREKGRRNTEAFF.

As regards this clonotype: Given a much more abundant clone one base away, this may be a read error. The chain is built from TRBV2 and TRBJ1-1; a weak D match, TRBD1 (6 bases). This CDR3 region has 11 residues. Germline assignment: CDR1 SNHLY and CDR2 FYNNEI. The CDR3 spells CASTGSTEASF. The CDR3 DNA reads TGTGCCAGTACAGGGAGCACTGAAGCTTCCTTT.

The sample holds many counts of this clonotype. The CDR3 protein is CASSYGVGGGDTEAFF. DNA of the CDR3: TGTGCCAGCAGTTATGGAGTCGGGGGTGGTGACACTGAAGCTTTCTTT. This chain links TRBV6-5 with TRBJ1-1, with a weak D call TRBD1 (5 bases). Germline values: CDR1 MNHEY, CDR2 SVGAGI. The ends were cut back, 3 bases at V and 3 bases at J, with 17 bases in the middle. The CDR3 length is 16 residues.

This clonotype has ten or more counts. The chain recombines TRBV4-2 with TRBJ2-1; weak D call: TRBD2 (6 bases). Germline V lookup: CDR1 LGHNA, CDR2 YNFKEQ. This CDR3 spans 15 amino acids. Trimming removed 0 bases at V and 3 bases at J, with 9 bases between. CDR3 coding DNA: TGTGCCAGCAGCCAAGAGACTAGGAGCTACAATGAGCAGTTCTTC. Translating gives CASSQETRSYNEQFF.

This clonotype occurred a few times. The genes are TRBV5-1 and TRBJ2-7; the match to TRBD2 covers 8 bases. Looked up from germline, CDR1 is SGHRS and CDR2 is YFSETQ. This CDR3 region has 18 residues. After removal of 2 bases from V and 0 bases from J, the junction contained 13 bases not matched to a gene. CDR3 DNA: TGCGCCAGCAGCTTATATCAGATGACTAGCGCAAGCTCCTACGAGCAGTACTTC. Protein product: CASSLYQMTSASSYEQYF.

This clonotype has a handful of counts. The CDR3 loop reads CASSLVYRGRITGLTDTQYF. In DNA form, the CDR3 reads TGTGCCAGCAGCTTAGTGTACAGGGGGCGAATAACGGGTTTGACAGATACGCAGTATTTT. The chain uses TRBV7-9 and TRBJ2-3; TRBD1 agrees at 9 bases. The CDR3 contains 20 residues. Germline CDR1 and CDR2: SEHNR and FQNEAQ (reference sequence). After removal of 1 base from V and 3 bases from J, the junction contained 17 bases not matched to a gene. The variable domain in full, with the rest retrieved from reference TRBV7-9 and TRBJ2-3, is DTGVSQNPRHKITKRGQNVTFRCDPISEHNRLYWYRQTLGQGPEFLTYFQNEAQLEKSRLLSDRFSAERPKGSFSTLEIQRTEQGDSAMYLCASSLVYRGRITGLTDTQYFGPGTRLTVL.

In this sample, this clonotype turned up many times. This chain links TRBV6-2 or TRBV6-3 with TRBJ2-7, with D possibly being TRBD1 (5 bases). This CDR3 comprises 11 residues. Trimming removed 10 bases at V and 4 bases at J, with 11 bases between. Germline CDR1 reads MNHEY; CDR2 reads SVGEGT. CDR3 in DNA: TGTGCCACAGAAACAGGTTACGAGCAGTACTTC. Translation: CATETGYEQYF.

With regard to this clonotype: Being one base from a much bigger clone, this may be a read error. The rearrangement links TRBV19 to TRBJ1-5; D unresolved. The CDR3 covers 13 residues. Germline CDR1 and CDR2: LNHDA and SQIVND (reference sequence). CDR3 nucleotide sequence: TGTGCCGGTAGTATTCCCGGGCTAGAGCCCCAGCATTTT. As protein: CAGSIPGLEPQHF.

Note on this clonotype: As the CDR3 is not closed by the conserved phenylalanine or tryptophan, this likely results from a read error. The chain combines TRBV28 with TRBJ1-2; 7 nucleotides match TRBD1. With 6 bases clipped from V and 7 bases from J, the junction kept 20 bases outside the gene matches. Per the germline V gene, CDR1 is MDHEN and CDR2 is SYDVKM. The CDR3 is 17 amino acids. CDR3 DNA: TGTGCCAGCAGCTTCGAGACCGGGACAGCGGACGAACTTGGCTACACCATC. Amino acids: CASSFETGTADELGYTI.

The chain recombines TRBV6-2 or TRBV6-3 with TRBJ2-6, with D possibly matching TRBD1 (5 bases). V was shortened by 5 bases and J by 0 bases, with 11 bases between the two germline ends. CDR1 is MNHEY, CDR2 SVGEGT, per germline. This CDR3 is 16 amino acids long. As DNA, the CDR3 is TGTGCCAGCAGTATACAGGTTCTCTCTGGGGCCAACGTCCTGACTTTC. It specifies CASSIQVLSGANVLTF.

This clonotype was found a few times. This chain links TRBV5-4 with TRBJ2-7; TRBD1 matches 8 bases. The CDR3 contains 15 residues. V shed 2 bases, J shed 1 base, and the junction held 5 bases outside the gene matches. The germline gives CDR1 SGHNT, CDR2 YYREEE (reference sequence). The CDR3 here is CASSFQGANSYEQYF. Written as DNA, the CDR3 is TGTGCCAGCAGCTTCCAGGGGGCTAATTCCTACGAGCAGTACTTC.

This clonotype has at least ten counts. The rearrangement uses TRBV29-1 and TRBJ1-1; TRBD1 is a possible D gene (6 bases). Trimming removed 5 bases at V and 2 bases at J, with 18 bases between. CDR1 and CDR2 from the germline V gene are SQVTM and ANQGSEA. This CDR3 has 15 residues. The CDR3 DNA follows: TGCAGCGTTAGGGGGGATGAGACAGGTAACACTGAAGCTTTCTTT. Translation: CSVRGDETGNTEAFF. Full variable domain (rest looked up from reference TRBV29-1 and TRBJ1-1): SAVISQKPSRDICQRGTSLTIQCQVDSQVTMMFWYRQQPGQSLTLIATANQGSEATYESGFVIDKFPISRPNLTFSTLTVSNMSPEDSSIYLCSVRGDETGNTEAFFGQGTRLTVV.

With respect to this clonotype: A read error is possible here, since a much larger clone lies one base away. The V call is TRBV7-9, the J call TRBJ1-1; the D is unclear. Germline V gene sequence: CDR1 SEHNR, CDR2 FQNEAQ (reference sequence). This CDR3 has 13 amino acids. CDR3 nucleotides: TGTGCCAGCAGCCGAGGGAGCTACACTGAAGCTTCCTTT. The encoded protein is CASSRGSYTEASF.

For this clonotype: A much larger clone differs by one base, so this may be a read error. The chain has TRBV7-2 and TRBJ2-1; 10 bases agree with TRBD2. The CDR3 extends over 19 amino acids. CDR1 is SGHTA and CDR2 is FQGNSA in the germline V gene. The CDR3 coding sequence is TGTGCCAGCAGCCAACCCGTACGACTAGCGGGTAATACCTACAATGCGCAGTTCTTC. It specifies CASSQPVRLAGNTYNAQFF.

This clonotype occurred many times. This chain links TRBV20-1 with TRBJ2-2; no clear D. Trimming removed 6 bases at V and 2 bases at J, with 10 bases between. CDR3 length: 13 residues. The germline CDR1 and CDR2 sequences are DFQATT and SNEGSKA (reference sequence). The CDR3 is CSANPGNTGELFF. The CDR3 DNA reads as TGCAGTGCCAACCCAGGAAACACCGGGGAGCTGTTTTTT.

Notes on this clonotype: Given a much more abundant clone one base away, this may be a read error. Since no conserved phenylalanine or tryptophan closes the CDR3, a read error is the likely cause. The rearrangement joins TRBV30 to TRBJ2-1; D might be TRBD1 (5 bases). Trimming shortened V by 0 bases and J by 6 bases, and 15 bases separated the two germline ends. This CDR3 has 15 residues. Germline values: CDR1 GTSNPN, CDR2 SVGIG (reference sequence). The DNA for the CDR3 is TGTGCCTGGAGTGTGCCCCGCCAGGGCCTCAATGAGCAGTTCTCC. As protein: CAWSVPRQGLNEQFS.

The chain recombines TRBV28 with TRBJ2-1; D call uncertain. Looked up from germline, CDR1 is MDHEN and CDR2 is SYDVKM. Trimming removed 3 bases from V and 6 bases from J, with 15 bases in between. The CDR3 has 15 amino acids. CDR3 amino acids: CASSFLNGDANEQFF. CDR3 nucleotides: TGTGCCAGCAGTTTTTTGAACGGAGATGCCAATGAGCAGTTCTTC.